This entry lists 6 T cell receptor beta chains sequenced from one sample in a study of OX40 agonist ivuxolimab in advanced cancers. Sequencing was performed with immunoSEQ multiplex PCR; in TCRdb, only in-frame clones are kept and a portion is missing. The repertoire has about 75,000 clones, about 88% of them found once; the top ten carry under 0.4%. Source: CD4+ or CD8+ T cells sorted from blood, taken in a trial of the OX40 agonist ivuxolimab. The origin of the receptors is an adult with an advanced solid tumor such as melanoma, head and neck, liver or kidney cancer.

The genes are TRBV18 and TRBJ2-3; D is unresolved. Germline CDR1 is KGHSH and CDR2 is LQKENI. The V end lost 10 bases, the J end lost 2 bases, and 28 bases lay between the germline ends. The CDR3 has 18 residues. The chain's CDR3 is CATVSRLTTPGDTDTQYF. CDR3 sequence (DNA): TGTGCCACCGTGTCCCGGCTCACAACTCCTGGTGACACAGATACGCAGTATTTT.

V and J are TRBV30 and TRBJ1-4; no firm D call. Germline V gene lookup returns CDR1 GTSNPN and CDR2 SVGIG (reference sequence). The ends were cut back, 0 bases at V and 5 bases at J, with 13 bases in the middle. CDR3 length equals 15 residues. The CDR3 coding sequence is TGTGCCTGGAGTGTAAGGATAAACACAAATGAAAAACTGTTTTTT. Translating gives CAWSVRINTNEKLFF. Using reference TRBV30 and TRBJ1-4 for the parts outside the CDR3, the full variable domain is SQTIHQWPATLVQPVGSPLSLECTVEGTSNPNLYWYRQAAGRGLQLLFYSVGIGQISSEVPQNLSASRPQDRQFILSSKKLLLSDSGFYLCAWSVRINTNEKLFFGSGTQLSVL.

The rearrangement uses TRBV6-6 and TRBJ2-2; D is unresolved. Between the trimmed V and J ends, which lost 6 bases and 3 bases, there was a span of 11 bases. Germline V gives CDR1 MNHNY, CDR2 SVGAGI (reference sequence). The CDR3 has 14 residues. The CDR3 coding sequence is TGTGCCAGCAGGGGGTACGTGGACACCGGGGAGCTGTTTTTT. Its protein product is CASRGYVDTGELFF.

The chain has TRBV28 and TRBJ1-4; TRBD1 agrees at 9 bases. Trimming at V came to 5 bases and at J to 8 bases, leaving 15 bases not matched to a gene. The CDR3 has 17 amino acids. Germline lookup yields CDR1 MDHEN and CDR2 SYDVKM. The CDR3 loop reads CASSPLGQGLSLEKLFF. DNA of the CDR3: TGTGCCAGCAGTCCTCTGGGACAGGGCCTCTCATTAGAAAAACTGTTTTTT.

This CDR3 reads CASSYRERGNQPQHF. The CDR3 DNA follows: TGTGCCAGCAGCTATCGAGAGAGAGGCAATCAGCCCCAGCATTTT. This sequence joins TRBV7-2 and TRBJ1-5; D not resolved. This CDR3 comprises 15 residues. Germline values: CDR1 SGHTA, CDR2 FQGNSA. V lost 4 bases and J 2 bases, leaving 12 bases between the germline ends.

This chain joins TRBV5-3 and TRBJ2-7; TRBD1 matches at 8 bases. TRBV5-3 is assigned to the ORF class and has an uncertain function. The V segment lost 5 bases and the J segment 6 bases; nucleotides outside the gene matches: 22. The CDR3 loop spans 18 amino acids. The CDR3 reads CARRVRDRPLEGPLEQYF. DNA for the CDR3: TGTGCCAGAAGGGTCCGGGACAGGCCCCTCGAGGGTCCCCTCGAGCAGTACTTC.